These 5 T cell receptor beta chains share one sample of origin, sequenced in a study of CD8 T cells in ankylosing spondylitis. MiXCR, applied by TCRdb to the 5' RACE reads, yields one record per CDR3 protein. Here the sample spans approximately 200,000 distinct CDR3 sequences, around 13% being singletons. The material sequenced was blood, either unsorted or a sorted T cell fraction (not recorded which). The receptors come from a male donor with ankylosing spondylitis or in good health (not recorded which).

The chain employs TRBV6-2 or TRBV6-3 and TRBJ2-7; TRBD2 agrees at 11 bases. The trim removed 6 bases at V and 3 bases at J, leaving 10 bases unmatched. This CDR3 has 16 residues. Germline V gene data show CDR1 as MNHEY and CDR2 as SVGEGT. DNA for the CDR3: TGTGCCAGCAGCACCCCCCGACTAGCGGGATTCTACGAGCAGTACTTC. Residues: CASSTPRLAGFYEQYF.

This clonotype was detected only a few times. The CDR3 does not end in the conserved phenylalanine or tryptophan, so this is likely a read error. It is unclear where the CDR3 begins or ends on the DNA, so no DNA is shown, and the CDR3 is as TCRdb lists it. V usage is TRBV7-9 and J usage is TRBJ2-1; the table assigns TRBD2, which was not confirmed against the DNA. Both ends counted, the CDR3 spans 11 residues. Germline lookup yields CDR1 SEHNR and CDR2 FQNEAQ (reference sequence). CDR3 sequence reads: CASSHNLERDG.

The table lists this clonotype with many counts. The rearrangement links TRBV12-3 or TRBV12-4 to TRBJ2-7; weak D call: TRBD1 (5 bases). The CDR3 is 12 amino acids. V was shortened by 6 bases and J by 6 bases, with 12 bases between the two germline ends. The DNA for the CDR3 is TGTGCCAGCAGCCCCACAGGACCCGAGCAGTACTTC. It specifies CASSPTGPEQYF.

On this clonotype: The junction departs from the called germline gene at one end, perhaps through a read error. The chain recombines TRBV4-1 with TRBJ1-1; no reliable D call. The CDR3 spans 14 residues. From germline, CDR1 is MGHRA and CDR2 YSYEKL. CDR3 residues: CASSQDPVKTEAFF. The CDR3 nucleotides read TGCGCCAGCAGCCAGGATCCGGTGAAGACTGAAGCTTTCTTT.

J is TRBJ2-2 and V is TRBV4-1; D ambiguous. The CDR3 extends over 13 amino acids. CDR1 and CDR2 from the germline V gene are MGHRA and YSYEKL. Trimming took 4 bases from V and 1 from J, leaving 4 bases between them. CDR3 nucleotides: TGCGCCAGCAGCCGAGGGAACACCGGGGAGCTGTTTTTT. It specifies CASSRGNTGELFF.